This passage covers 12 T cell receptor beta chains from one sample sequenced in a study of early T cells in non-severe SARS-CoV-2 infection. Each CDR3 protein is one row after TCRdb ran MiXCR on the 5' RACE reads. The table includes about 80,000 distinct CDR3 sequences, around 13% detected once. The source material was whole blood. These receptor sequences come from an adult who was a healthcare worker with PCR-confirmed SARS-CoV-2 infection or an uninfected control (not recorded which).

This rearrangement joins TRBV9 to TRBJ2-3; D perhaps matches TRBD1 (5 bases). The germline V and J ends were trimmed by 0 bases and 0 bases, with 8 bases remaining between them. Germline assignment: CDR1 SGDLS and CDR2 YYNGEE. The CDR3 has 15 residues. CDR3 coding DNA: TGTGCCAGCAGCGTAGCCGCAGGGAGCACAGATACGCAGTATTTT. It translates to CASSVAAGSTDTQYF.

The V call is TRBV29-1, the J call TRBJ1-3; D is unresolved. This CDR3 region has 10 residues. Between the trimmed V and J ends, which lost 5 bases and 4 bases, there was a span of 3 bases. CDR1 is SQVTM and CDR2 is ANQGSEA in the germline V gene. For the CDR3, the DNA is TGCAGCGTTACCGGAAACACCATATATTTT. Translation: CSVTGNTIYF.

The gene calls are TRBV6-5 and TRBJ2-1; 12 nucleotides agree with TRBD2. The CDR3 extends over 15 amino acids. Trimming at V came to 5 bases and at J to 4 bases, leaving 3 bases not matched to a gene. Per the germline V gene, CDR1 is MNHEY and CDR2 is SVGAGI. This CDR3 is CASSNGLAGYNEQFF. CDR3 DNA sequence: TGTGCCAGCAGTAACGGACTAGCGGGATACAATGAGCAGTTCTTC.

In its sample, this clonotype was seen many times. This chain joins TRBV5-1 and TRBJ2-7; D not resolved. CDR3 length: 14 residues. Germline CDR1 is SGHRS and CDR2 is YFSETQ. V dropped 2 bases and J dropped 0 bases, with 9 bases sitting between them. The CDR3 reads CASSFGPSSYEQYF. The DNA for the CDR3 is TGCGCCAGCAGCTTTGGGCCTAGCTCCTACGAGCAGTACTTC.

This clonotype was detected a few times. The chain carries TRBV4-3 and TRBJ2-7; 10 positions match TRBD1. The CDR3 contains 15 residues. CDR1 LGHNA and CDR2 YSLEER come from the germline V gene. V dropped 5 bases and J dropped 6; count of bases not matched to a gene: 10. CDR3 bases: TGCGCCAGCAGCAACCACGGGACAGGGGTTGGCGAGCAGTACTTC. Translated: CASSNHGTGVGEQYF.

V and J are TRBV11-2 and TRBJ2-7, with 7 bases aligning to TRBD1. There are 15 residues in the CDR3. Germline V CDR1 and CDR2: SGHAT, FQNNGV. V shed 3 bases, J shed 0 bases, and the junction held 5 bases outside the gene matches. The CDR3 is CASSFPGQRSYEQYF. The DNA of the CDR3 is TGTGCCAGCAGCTTCCCGGGACAGCGCTCCTACGAGCAGTACTTC.

J is TRBJ1-5 and V is TRBV27; unclear D gene. CDR3 length: 14 residues. V lost 7 bases, J lost 1 base, and 11 bases lay in between. Looked up from germline, CDR1 is MNHEY and CDR2 is SMNVEV (reference sequence). CDR3 nucleotides: TGTGCCAGCAACGTCCGACCGAGCAATCAGCCCCAGCATTTT. Amino acid sequence: CASNVRPSNQPQHF.

This clonotype showed up many times. V gene TRBV24-1 combines with J gene TRBJ2-2, with 7 positions matching TRBD1. The CDR3 has 16 amino acids. Trimming at V came to 0 bases and at J to 6 bases, leaving 6 bases not matched to a gene. The V gene's germline CDR1 is KGHDR and CDR2 SFDVKD. CDR3 sequence reads: CATSDLRQGDAGELFF. The CDR3 region has the DNA TGTGCCACCAGTGATTTGAGGCAGGGGGACGCCGGGGAGCTGTTTTTT.

This clonotype was seen ten or more times. The V and J genes are TRBV20-1 and TRBJ2-3, with TRBD2 identical over 9 bases. This CDR3 contains 14 residues. V lost 1 base, J lost 5 bases, and 4 bases stayed unmatched. Germline values: CDR1 DFQATT, CDR2 SNEGSKA (reference sequence). Here the CDR3 reads CSARASGKKDTQYF. CDR3 nucleotide sequence: TGCAGTGCTAGAGCTAGCGGGAAGAAAGATACGCAGTATTTT.

V is TRBV20-1 and J is TRBJ1-1; weak D call: TRBD1 (5 bases). This CDR3 has 13 residues. Germline CDR1 DFQATT, CDR2 SNEGSKA (reference sequence). Trimming cost V 6 bases and J 5 bases, with 16 bases left between them. The CDR3 here is CSADGTVETEAFF. CDR3 bases: TGCAGTGCGGACGGGACGGTGGAGACTGAAGCTTTCTTT.

This clonotype was observed at least ten times. The V and J genes are TRBV13 and TRBJ1-2, with 9 bases lining up with TRBD1. Trimming cost V 5 bases and J 5 bases; bases outside gene matches: 6. Per the germline V gene, CDR1 is PRHDT and CDR2 is FYEKMQ (reference sequence). CDR3 length equals 14 residues. The CDR3 coding sequence is TGTGCCAGCAGCCCCGGACAGGGGAAATATGGCTACACCTTC. Protein product: CASSPGQGKYGYTF.

This clonotype appeared a few times. V gene TRBV30 combines with J gene TRBJ2-6; no firm D call. This CDR3 contains 14 residues. V lost 7 bases, J lost 0 bases, and 10 bases lay in between. Germline CDR1 reads GTSNPN; CDR2 reads SVGIG (reference sequence). The CDR3 DNA reads TGTGCCTTTACGGGCCGCTCTGGGGCCAACGTCCTGACTTTC. Its protein is CAFTGRSGANVLTF.